This record concerns one T cell receptor (beta chain) sequence. The antigen is undetermined. The CDR3 is 16 residues long. The V gene's germline CDR1 is SGHRS and CDR2 YFSETQ. J was trimmed by 5 bases and V by 0 bases; bases with no gene match: 6. This entry is derived from a study of cytomegalovirus exposure and HLA in healthy donors. Study-level results: Diagnosis of cytomegalovirus status made by the classifier reportedly showed high specificity and sensitivity. First-cohort TCR clusters tended to co-occur in the roughly 130 validation repertoires, a later analysis found. Listed as cytomegalovirus-associated were 170 or so TCR beta chains. While the bulk of TCR sequences proved rare, some public TCRs turned up in many donors.

Libraries were prepared by immunoSEQ multiplex PCR; TCRdb keeps only in-frame clonotypes and omits some of them. The sample includes some 120,000 clones, 94% of them seen just once. The receptor's source is a woman aged 18-29 years in good health and CMV-seronegative. This chain connects TRBV5-1 to TRBJ2-2; 8 nucleotides agree with TRBD1. Sequencing input: PBMCs. Here the CDR3 DNA reads TGCGCCAGCAGCTTGGCAATTCGGACAGGGACCGGGGAGCTGTTTTTT. Protein: CASSLAIRTGTGELFF.